These 10 T cell receptor beta chains share one sample of origin, sequenced in a study of T cell responses to AZD1222 COVID-19 vaccine. Sequencing was performed with immunoSEQ multiplex PCR; in TCRdb, only in-frame clones are kept and a portion is missing. This sample carries about 150,000 clones, around 92% of them seen once, and the ten largest clones take around 1.3%. The source material was peripheral blood, sampled on day 0 of AZD1222 vaccination. The receptor set was obtained from an adult in good health.

The chain uses TRBV4-2 and TRBJ2-1, with 7 bases matching TRBD2. The germline gives CDR1 LGHNA, CDR2 YNFKEQ. Unmatched junction bases numbered 7, after V lost 2 bases and J lost 3 bases. The CDR3 covers 16 residues. The CDR3 protein is CASSQNGGRYYNEQFF. The CDR3 DNA is TGTGCCAGCAGCCAAAACGGGGGGAGATACTACAATGAGCAGTTCTTC.

V gene TRBV3-1 (or the pseudogene TRBV3-2) combines with J gene TRBJ1-2; 7 nucleotides align to TRBD1. The germline CDR1 and CDR2 sequences are LGHDT and YNNKEL (reference sequence). This CDR3 contains 21 residues. J lost 3 bases, V lost 0 bases, and 22 bases had no gene match. The CDR3 DNA is TGTGCCAGCAGCCAAGATTATGGAGAGATGGGCAGGGGGTCGTTTGACTATGGCTACACCTTC. It translates to CASSQDYGEMGRGSFDYGYTF.

The V and J genes are TRBV28 and TRBJ1-2; no clear D. CDR3 size: 10 residues. V lost 5 bases to trimming and J lost 6 bases, with 4 bases between them. Germline CDR1 reads MDHEN; CDR2 reads SYDVKM. The CDR3 DNA reads TGTGCCAGCAGTGGCGATGGCTACACCTTC. Amino acid sequence: CASSGDGYTF.

This clone was recorded once. The chain carries TRBV6-5 and TRBJ2-7; 7 bases are shared with TRBD2. V lost 7 bases and J lost 9; bases outside the gene matches: 9. From germline, CDR1 is MNHEY and CDR2 SVGAGI. The CDR3 consists of 12 residues. The CDR3 sequence: CASTLMGGRQYF. The CDR3 DNA follows: TGTGCCAGCACGCTTATGGGGGGGAGGCAGTACTTC.

The chain recombines TRBV27 with TRBJ2-5; 8 bases align to TRBD1. Germline CDR1 and CDR2: MNHEY and SMNVEV (reference sequence). This CDR3 has 16 residues. J lost 7 bases, V lost 4 bases, and 14 bases had no gene match. CDR3 protein: CASSSSSTGALATQYF. CDR3 sequence (DNA): TGTGCCAGCAGTTCCAGCTCGACAGGGGCTTTAGCGACCCAGTACTTC.

The CDR3 region has the DNA TGTGCCAGCAGGGGGACAGGGGGTTACACCGGGGAGCTGTTTTTT. Protein: CASRGTGGYTGELFF. V usage is TRBV2 and J usage is TRBJ2-2; 11 bases match TRBD1. CDR1 and CDR2 from the germline V gene are SNHLY and FYNNEI. The CDR3 runs to 15 residues. Trimming at V came to 6 bases and at J to 3 bases, leaving 3 bases not matched to a gene.

J is TRBJ1-5 and V is TRBV2; D unclear. CDR1 is SNHLY and CDR2 is FYNNEI in the germline V gene. The V and J ends lost 8 bases and 12 bases respectively, with 8 bases between them. CDR3 length: 9 residues. The CDR3 DNA is TGTGCCAGCGGACGGAGCCAGCATTTT. It specifies CASGRSQHF.

The chain is built from TRBV11-1 and TRBJ1-1; D is unclear. CDR1 and CDR2 (germline): SGHAT, FQDESV (reference sequence). The CDR3 spans 13 residues. The V end lost 0 bases, the J end lost 1 base, and 3 bases lay between the germline ends. The CDR3 reads CASSLARNTEAFF. The CDR3 DNA sequence: TGTGCCAGCAGCTTAGCGAGGAACACTGAAGCTTTCTTT.

V usage is TRBV6-6 and J usage is TRBJ1-2; no reliable D call. Germline lookup yields CDR1 MNHNY and CDR2 SVGAGI (reference sequence). This CDR3 region has 15 residues. Trimming took 2 bases from V and 3 from J, leaving 13 bases between them. The CDR3 coding sequence is TGTGCCAGCAGTTACGGAGGGAACCGGGACTATGGCTACACCTTC. Protein sequence: CASSYGGNRDYGYTF.

This chain joins TRBV18 and TRBJ2-7; 10 nucleotides agree with TRBD1. The CDR3 is 15 amino acids. CDR1 and CDR2 (germline): KGHSH, LQKENI. The V gene end was trimmed by 1 base and the J gene end by 3 bases; junction bases not matched to a gene: 3. CDR3 nucleotides: TGTGCCAGCTCACCACTGGACAGGGGGAACTACGAGCAGTACTTC. Translated: CASSPLDRGNYEQYF. The entire variable domain, with the rest obtained from reference TRBV18 and TRBJ2-7, is as follows: NAGVMQNPRHLVRRRGQEARLRCSPMKGHSHVYWYRQLPEEGLKFMVYLQKENIIDESGMPKERFSAEFPKEGPSILRIQQVVRGDSAAYFCASSPLDRGNYEQYFGPGTRLTVT.